These 30 T cell receptor beta chains originate from one sample sequenced in a study of T cell responses to AZD1222 COVID-19 vaccine. The data were produced by immunoSEQ multiplex PCR, yet TCRdb's version contains in-frame clones alone and is incomplete. The sample has around 99,000 clones; 75% to 90% are singletons. The sequences come from peripheral blood, collected on day 0 of AZD1222 vaccination. Source of these receptors: an adult in good health.

This chain's CDR3 is CASSQIGQPQHF. CDR3 nucleotides: TGTGCCAGCAGTCAAATTGGTCAGCCCCAGCATTTT. J is TRBJ1-5 and V is TRBV3-1 (or the pseudogene TRBV3-2); the D is unclear. V lost 6 bases and J lost 6, with 9 bases in between. The V gene's germline CDR1 is LGHDT and CDR2 YNNKEL (reference sequence). The CDR3 spans 12 residues.

In DNA, the CDR3 is TGCGCCAGCAGTGGAAAAACTAGCGGGAGTAGCACCTACGAGCAGTACTTC. Translation: CASSGKTSGSSTYEQYF. The genes are TRBV10-1 and TRBJ2-7, with 11 bases aligning to TRBD2. The CDR3 consists of 17 residues. Trimming removed 4 bases from V and 2 bases from J; junction bases left unmatched: 10. The germline V gene encodes CDR1 WNHNN and CDR2 SYGVQD (reference sequence).

The chain combines TRBV6-4 with TRBJ1-6, with 9 bases identical to TRBD1. This CDR3 is built from 15 residues. J was trimmed by 7 bases and V by 0 bases; bases with no gene match: 1. CDR1 is MRHNA, CDR2 SNTAGT, per germline. The CDR3 loop is CASSDSTGGNSPLHF. DNA for the CDR3: TGTGCCAGCAGTGACTCAACAGGGGGCAATTCACCCCTCCACTTT.

The chain links TRBV5-4 to TRBJ2-7; the match to TRBD1 covers 8 bases. The J segment lost 4 bases and the V segment lost 0 bases, leaving 9 bases of the junction unmatched. The germline CDR1 and CDR2 sequences are SGHNT and YYREEE (reference sequence). The CDR3 covers 16 residues. CDR3 amino acids: CASSLEGPGQGYEQYF. The CDR3 nucleotides read TGTGCCAGCAGCTTGGAGGGGCCTGGACAGGGATACGAGCAGTACTTC.

The CDR3 coding sequence is TGTGCCAGCCTAAGCGGGAGAAGCAATGAGCAGTTCTTC. Translating gives CASLSGRSNEQFF. The J gene is TRBJ2-1, the V gene TRBV6-4, with 8 bases that match TRBD2. Trimming at V came to 8 bases and at J to 6 bases, leaving 6 bases not matched to a gene. CDR3 length: 13 amino acids. Germline V gives CDR1 MRHNA, CDR2 SNTAGT.

This chain uses TRBV7-8 with TRBJ2-7; possible D gene TRBD2, 6 bases. The CDR3 extends over 15 amino acids. Germline loops: CDR1 SGHVS, CDR2 FQNEAQ. V lost 1 base and J 5 bases, leaving 15 bases between the germline ends. In nucleotides, the CDR3 is TGTGCCAGCAGCTTAGTCAGGACTACGCCCCACGAGCAGTACTTC. Its translation is CASSLVRTTPHEQYF.

The chain couples TRBV4-2 to TRBJ2-4; 7 bases are shared with TRBD2. CDR1 LGHNA and CDR2 YNFKEQ come from the germline V gene. The CDR3 length is 15 residues. Trimming took 0 bases from V and 8 from J; bases not matched to a gene: 7. In nucleotides, the CDR3 is TGTGCCAGCAGCCAAGAGGGCGGGAGTGTGTACATTCAGTACTTC. Its protein is CASSQEGGSVYIQYF.

The chain joins TRBV28 to TRBJ1-2; TRBD1 aligns across 9 bases. The germline CDR1 and CDR2 sequences are MDHEN and SYDVKM. The CDR3 length is 14 residues. The ends lost 3 bases at V and 4 bases at J; junction bases unmatched: 3. This chain's CDR3 is CASSFRTGVYGYTF. CDR3 DNA: TGTGCCAGCAGTTTCAGGACAGGGGTCTATGGCTACACCTTC.

The chain's CDR3 is CASSLSLGYRSAPLFF. In nucleotides, the CDR3 is TGTGCCAGCAGTTTATCGCTCGGATACAGGAGCGCCCCCTTGTTCTTC. The V gene is TRBV27, the J gene TRBJ2-1, with D possibly matching TRBD1 (5 bases). CDR1 is MNHEY, CDR2 SMNVEV, per germline (reference sequence). The CDR3 has 16 amino acids. The germline V and J ends were trimmed by 0 bases and 15 bases, with 24 bases remaining between them.

The chain uses TRBV27 and TRBJ1-2; 9 nucleotides agree with TRBD1. The germline V gene has CDR1 MNHEY and CDR2 SMNVEV (reference sequence). J lost 7 bases, V lost 3 bases, and 9 bases had no gene match. CDR3 length: 15 residues. The CDR3 coding sequence is TGTGCCAGCAGTTTTTTAGACAGGGGGTTTGTTGGCTACACCTTC. This codes for CASSFLDRGFVGYTF.

The chain couples TRBV6-2 or TRBV6-3 to TRBJ2-3, with 8 bases identical to TRBD2. The V segment lost 5 bases and the J segment 1 base; nucleotides outside the gene matches: 11. Germline CDR1 and CDR2: MNHEY and SVGEGT. The CDR3 extends over 17 amino acids. In nucleotides, the CDR3 is TGTGCCAGCAGTCCGGCTGTGCTAGCGGGCGGCACAGATACGCAGTATTTT. Amino acids: CASSPAVLAGGTDTQYF.

The chain combines TRBV18 with TRBJ1-2; D ambiguous. Germline CDR1 KGHSH, CDR2 LQKENI. The CDR3 consists of 15 residues. V was pared by 3 bases and J by 1 base, with 12 bases between. The CDR3 sequence is CASSPNSNDNYGYTF. The CDR3 DNA is TGTGCCAGCTCACCTAACAGTAACGATAACTATGGCTACACCTTC.

By its share, this clone is medium-sized. Other nucleotide sequences in the sample specify the same CDR3. This chain links TRBV27 with TRBJ1-5; no clear D. Germline CDR1 is MNHEY and CDR2 is SMNVEV (reference sequence). This CDR3 comprises 13 residues. V lost 6 bases and J lost 3, with 9 bases in between. In DNA form, the CDR3 reads TGTGCCAGCAGCCCCGGTTCCAATCAGCCCCAGCATTTT. It yields the protein CASSPGSNQPQHF.

In its sample, this clone is medium-sized. The chain uses TRBV15 and TRBJ1-4; perhaps TRBD1 as D (6 bases). The CDR3 is 17 residues long. CDR1 LNHNV and CDR2 YYDKDF come from the germline V gene (reference sequence). Trimming cost V 0 bases and J 5 bases, with 16 bases left between them. In DNA form, the CDR3 reads TGTGCCACCAGCAGAGATGAAGGGGCAGGGGTCAATGAAAAACTGTTTTTT. Translation gives CATSRDEGAGVNEKLFF.

This sequence joins TRBV29-1 and TRBJ2-2, with TRBD1 as a possible D gene (6 bases). This CDR3 region has 15 residues. Germline V gives CDR1 SQVTM, CDR2 ANQGSEA. Trimming pared 2 bases from V and 2 bases from J, leaving 12 bases between. In nucleotides, the CDR3 is TGCAGCGTTGAAATCGGGACACTCAACACCGGGGAGCTGTTTTTT. Amino acid sequence: CSVEIGTLNTGELFF.

The V gene is TRBV19, the J gene TRBJ2-7; 8 positions match TRBD1. Germline CDR1 and CDR2: LNHDA and SQIVND (reference sequence). The CDR3 is 13 amino acids. V lost 4 bases, J lost 6 bases, and 5 bases stayed unmatched. CDR3 coding DNA: TGTGCCAGTAGTAAGGCAGGGGGCGGCGAGCAGTACTTC. It encodes CASSKAGGGEQYF.

V usage is TRBV28 and J usage is TRBJ1-1; maybe TRBD1 (6 bases). CDR3 length: 12 residues. Trimming took off 10 bases at V and 7 bases at J, with 16 bases between the two ends. In germline, CDR1 is MDHEN, CDR2 SYDVKM. The CDR3 DNA is TGTGCCACCACCGGGACAAAGGATGAAGCTTTCTTT. Translating it yields CATTGTKDEAFF.

The chain has TRBV30 and TRBJ1-5; D might be TRBD1 (5 bases). CDR1 is GTSNPN, CDR2 SVGIG, per germline (reference sequence). The V end lost 0 bases, the J end lost 6 bases, and 15 bases lay between the germline ends. The CDR3 sequence is 15 residues long. The CDR3 DNA reads TGTGCCTGGAGTGTACAGCAGGGTTGGCGTCAGCCCCAGCATTTT. It specifies CAWSVQQGWRQPQHF.

The V and J genes are TRBV30 and TRBJ1-1; possibly TRBD1 for D (6 bases). The germline CDR1 and CDR2 sequences are GTSNPN and SVGIG (reference sequence). The CDR3 has 16 residues. V lost 0 bases and J 6 bases, leaving 20 bases between the germline ends. The CDR3 DNA reads as TGTGCCTGGAGTGTACGTTGGGGGGCAGGAAGGTCTGAAGCTTTCTTT. Its translation is CAWSVRWGAGRSEAFF.

This chain links TRBV10-1 with TRBJ2-7; D may match TRBD1 or TRBD2 (5 bases each). The V gene's germline CDR1 is WNHNN and CDR2 SYGVQD (reference sequence). The CDR3 extends over 13 amino acids. Trimming removed 5 bases from V and 6 bases from J, with 14 bases in between. DNA of the CDR3: TGCGCCAGCAGTACTTCCTTAGGGACCGAGCAGTACTTC. Amino acid sequence: CASSTSLGTEQYF.

This chain joins TRBV3-1 (or the pseudogene TRBV3-2) and TRBJ2-1, with TRBD2 identical over 7 bases. V trimming: 5 bases; J trimming: 16 bases; junction bases outside the gene matches: 11. The germline gives CDR1 LGHDT, CDR2 YNNKEL (reference sequence). The CDR3 has 12 residues. This chain's CDR3 is CASSARERGYFF. The CDR3 DNA reads TGTGCCAGCAGCGCCCGGGAGCGGGGCTACTTCTTC.

This chain links TRBV30 with TRBJ1-2, with 8 bases fitting TRBD1. J gave up 8 bases and V 3 bases, and 14 bases lay outside the gene matches. The CDR3 has 15 amino acids. The germline CDR1 and CDR2 sequences are GTSNPN and SVGIG (reference sequence). Here the CDR3 DNA reads TGTGCCTGGAGACCTCATCGGACAGGGAGTATAGGCTACACCTTC. This sequence encodes CAWRPHRTGSIGYTF.

This rearrangement joins TRBV28 to TRBJ1-4; 10 bases are a match to TRBD1. The CDR3 runs to 16 residues. J gave up 8 bases and V 5 bases, and 11 bases lay outside the gene matches. From germline, CDR1 is MDHEN and CDR2 SYDVKM. The CDR3 DNA follows: TGTGCCAGCAGTCCAGACTCCGGGACAGGGGAGGAAAAACTGTTTTTT. This encodes CASSPDSGTGEEKLFF.

The chain combines TRBV5-5 with TRBJ1-5; 7 nucleotides align to TRBD1. The J segment lost 3 bases and the V segment lost 4 bases, leaving 7 bases of the junction unmatched. CDR1 SGHKS and CDR2 YYEKEE come from the germline V gene (reference sequence). The CDR3 sequence is 15 residues long. The CDR3 spells CASSQLQGLNQPQHF. Written as DNA, the CDR3 is TGTGCCAGCAGCCAATTACAGGGGCTCAATCAGCCCCAGCATTTT.

This clone is a singleton in its sample. This chain joins TRBV19 and TRBJ1-2; 8 bases match TRBD1. V dropped 7 bases and J dropped 8; count of bases not matched to a gene: 3. The CDR3 consists of 11 residues. Germline-derived CDR1 and CDR2 are LNHDA and SQIVND (reference sequence). The CDR3, as DNA: TGTGCCAGTAACGCAGGGGGCGGCTACACCTTC. It is translated as CASNAGGGYTF.

The chain couples TRBV12-3 or TRBV12-4 to TRBJ1-4; D not certain. The CDR3 has 13 amino acids. Trimming pared 5 bases from V and 8 bases from J, leaving 12 bases between. The DNA for the CDR3 is TGTGCCAGCAGTCCTGGGGTGGAAGAAAAACTGTTTTTT. This encodes CASSPGVEEKLFF.

The chain links TRBV6-5 to TRBJ1-5; the D is unclear. The CDR3 extends over 13 amino acids. The V end lost 11 bases, the J end lost 7 bases, and 18 bases lay between the germline ends. Per germline, CDR1 MNHEY and CDR2 SVGAGI. Here the CDR3 reads CAGSREAGQPQHF. The DNA of the CDR3 is TGTGCCGGCTCCCGGGAGGCGGGACAGCCCCAGCATTTT.

A single count supports this clone. This chain joins TRBV25-1 and TRBJ1-4; TRBD1 aligns across 9 bases. Germline lookup yields CDR1 MGHDK and CDR2 SYGVNS. V trimming: 7 bases; J trimming: 6 bases; junction bases outside the gene matches: 6. CDR3 length equals 14 residues. The CDR3 loop reads CASTRQGVDEKLFF. DNA for the CDR3: TGTGCCAGCACTCGACAGGGGGTGGATGAAAAACTGTTTTTT.

The CDR3 DNA reads as TGTGCCAGCAGAACGGGAGGTGGCCCTCGGGAGCAGTACTTC. Translation: CASRTGGGPREQYF. The genes are TRBV6-5 and TRBJ2-7, with 7 bases lining up with TRBD2. The CDR3 consists of 14 residues. Per the germline V gene, CDR1 is MNHEY and CDR2 is SVGAGI. Unmatched junction bases numbered 12, after V lost 6 bases and J lost 7 bases.

This clone was picked up a small number of times. The chain links TRBV2 to TRBJ1-1; possible D gene TRBD1, 5 bases. V lost 7 bases to trimming and J lost 6 bases, with 9 bases between them. The germline gives CDR1 SNHLY, CDR2 FYNNEI. The length of the CDR3 is 11 residues. The CDR3 sequence is CASNGGSEAFF. Written as DNA, the CDR3 is TGTGCCAGCAATGGGGGTTCTGAAGCTTTCTTT.